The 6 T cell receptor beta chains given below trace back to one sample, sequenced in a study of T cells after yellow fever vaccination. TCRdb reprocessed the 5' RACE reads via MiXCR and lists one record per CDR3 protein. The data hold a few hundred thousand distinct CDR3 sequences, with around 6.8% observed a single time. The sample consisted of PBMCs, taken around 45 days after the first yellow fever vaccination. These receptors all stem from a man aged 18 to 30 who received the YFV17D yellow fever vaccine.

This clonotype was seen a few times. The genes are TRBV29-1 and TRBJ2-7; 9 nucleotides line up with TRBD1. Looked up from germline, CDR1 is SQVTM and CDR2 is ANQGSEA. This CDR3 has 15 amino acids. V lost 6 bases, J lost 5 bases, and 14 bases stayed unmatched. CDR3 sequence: CSVALWDRAGHEQYF. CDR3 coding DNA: TGCAGCGTGGCCCTGTGGGACAGGGCAGGACACGAGCAGTACTTC.

CDR3 sequence: CASKGGGLYGYTF. The CDR3 DNA reads as TGTGCCAGCAAGGGAGGGGGCCTCTATGGCTACACCTTC. The chain joins TRBV9 to TRBJ1-2; TRBD1 aligns across 7 bases. This CDR3 region has 13 residues. Germline loops: CDR1 SGDLS, CDR2 YYNGEE. The junction had 6 bases not matched to a gene; V was cut back by 6 bases and J by 4 bases.

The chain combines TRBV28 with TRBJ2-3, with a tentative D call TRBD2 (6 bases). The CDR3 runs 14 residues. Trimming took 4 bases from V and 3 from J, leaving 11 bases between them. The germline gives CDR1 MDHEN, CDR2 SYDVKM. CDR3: CASSSPRGTDTQYF. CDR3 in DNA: TGTGCCAGCAGTTCCCCCCGGGGGACAGATACGCAGTATTTT.

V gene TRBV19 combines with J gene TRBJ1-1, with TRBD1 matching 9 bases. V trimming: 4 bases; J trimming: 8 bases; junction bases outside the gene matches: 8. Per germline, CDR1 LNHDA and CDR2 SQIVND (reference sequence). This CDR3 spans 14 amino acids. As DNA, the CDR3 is TGTGCCAGTAGTACTAAAGACAGGGGGGACGAAGCTTTCTTT. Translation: CASSTKDRGDEAFF.

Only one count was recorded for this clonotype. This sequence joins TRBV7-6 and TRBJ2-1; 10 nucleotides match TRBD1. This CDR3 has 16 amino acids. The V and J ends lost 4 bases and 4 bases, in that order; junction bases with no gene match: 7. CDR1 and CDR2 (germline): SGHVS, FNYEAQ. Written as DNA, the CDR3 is TGTGCCAGCAGCTCCTTCCGGGACAGGGGATACAATGAGCAGTTCTTC. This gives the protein CASSSFRDRGYNEQFF.

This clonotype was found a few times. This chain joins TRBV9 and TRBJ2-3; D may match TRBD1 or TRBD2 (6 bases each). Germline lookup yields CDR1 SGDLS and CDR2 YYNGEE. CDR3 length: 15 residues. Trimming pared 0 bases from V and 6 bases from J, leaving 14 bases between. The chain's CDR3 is CASSVDGGLTDTQYF. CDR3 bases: TGTGCCAGCAGCGTAGACGGGGGCCTAACCGATACGCAGTATTTT.